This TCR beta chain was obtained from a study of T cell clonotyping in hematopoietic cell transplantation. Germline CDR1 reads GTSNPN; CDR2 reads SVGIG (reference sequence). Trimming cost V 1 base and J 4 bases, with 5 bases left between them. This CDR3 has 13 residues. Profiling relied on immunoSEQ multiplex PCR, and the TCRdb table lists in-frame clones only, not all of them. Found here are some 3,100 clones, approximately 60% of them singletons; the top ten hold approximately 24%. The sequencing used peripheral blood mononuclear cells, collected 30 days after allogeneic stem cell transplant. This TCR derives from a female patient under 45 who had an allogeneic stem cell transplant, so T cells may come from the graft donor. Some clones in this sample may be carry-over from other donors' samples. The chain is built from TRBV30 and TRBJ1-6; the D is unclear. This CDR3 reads CAWSETYNSPLHF. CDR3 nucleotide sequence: TGTGCCTGGAGTGAAACTTATAATTCACCCCTCCACTTT.